This T cell receptor (beta chain) was identified during a study of T cell responses to AZD1222 COVID-19 vaccine. As for the study in general: Pooled together were second doses at about 4 or about 12 weeks.

There are 15 residues in the CDR3. The ends lost 0 bases at V and 8 bases at J; junction bases unmatched: 6. Germline values: CDR1 SGHVS, CDR2 FQNEAQ. This clone came up once. The antigen remains unidentified. The method was immunoSEQ multiplex PCR; TCRdb's version includes in-frame clones alone and lacks a portion of them. The repertoire holds roughly 80,000 clones, with under 95% as singletons. Study-level findings and limits: Two AZD1222 doses significantly raised spike-specific TCR breadth and depth over controls. Clonal diversity may have been underestimated, and the donors were mostly white British, with more females than males. Reportedly, nearly half of unique spike TCRs recognized epitopes outside B.1.351/B.1.1.7 mutations.

The input for sequencing was peripheral blood, taken on day 0 of AZD1222 vaccination. The rearrangement links TRBV7-8 to TRBJ2-1; TRBD1 aligns across 8 bases. This clonotype was sampled from an adult in good health. This CDR3 is CASSLAETGGYEQFF. CDR3 bases: TGTGCCAGCAGCTTAGCGGAAACAGGGGGGTATGAGCAGTTCTTC.